This T cell receptor beta chain stems from a study of T-cell reconstitution after alpha-beta-depleted transplantation in children. Study observations and caveats: High day-60 TCRbeta diversity in some patients came from surviving recipient T cells and thymic progenitors. In patients about two months after transplant, alpha-beta T cells reportedly arose from several hundred expanded graft clones. From newly produced T cells came most of the T-cell counts and diversity one year after transplant.

The V segment lost 4 bases and the J segment 5 bases; nucleotides outside the gene matches: 7. Germline V CDR1 and CDR2: MNHEY, SVGAGI. The CDR3 contains 14 residues. TCRbeta library preparation incorporated unique molecular identifiers. Via MiXCR, TCRdb re-called the PCR reads, giving one row per CDR3 protein. The table records 250,000 to 300,000 distinct CDR3 sequences, just over 7.5% of them present only once. The table lists this clonotype with many counts. Antigen: not known. The rearrangement links TRBV6-5 to TRBJ2-7; TRBD1 matches at 8 bases. This specimen was peripheral blood, taken 360 days after TCRalphabeta/CD19-depleted stem cell transplant. This TCR was sampled from a female patient aged 2-9 years who had a stem cell transplant for Fanconi anemia, so the T cells may come from the graft donor. CDR3 loop: CASSLTGVDNEQYF. The CDR3 coding sequence is TGTGCCAGCAGTTTGACAGGGGTTGACAACGAGCAGTACTTC.